These T cell receptor beta chains were read from a single sample in a study of cytomegalovirus exposure and HLA in healthy donors. The protocol was immunoSEQ multiplex PCR, while the TCRdb copy is restricted to in-frame clones and leaves out a portion. There are about 120,000 clones in the sample; around 77% occur only once, and more than 15% lies in the top ten. The sample comprised PBMCs. The receptors were gathered from a man between 50 and 59 years old in good health and CMV-seropositive. The CDR3 runs from the conserved cysteine through the conserved F or W. Each record gives: clone size, V gene, D gene, J gene, CDR3 DNA, CDR3 protein. D genes are given only for firm matches. The size field is filled for only some rows; it gives once, few, many or a size class.

>few|TRBV27|NA|TRBJ1-5
TGTGCCAGCAGTTTTAAGCCAACCTTTTCTCAGCCCCAGCATTTT
CASSFKPTFSQPQHF
>NA|TRBV6-5|TRBD1|TRBJ2-2
TGTGCCAGCAGGACAGGGGTGTACACCGGGGAGCTGTTTTTT
CASRTGVYTGELFF
>NA|TRBV5-6|NA|TRBJ2-7
TGTGCCAGCAGCTTGGGGGTGGACTTAACTTTATCCTACGAGCAGTACTTC
CASSLGVDLTLSYEQYF
>few|TRBV29-1|NA|TRBJ1-1
TGCAGCGACTTGACAGGCCTGAGGACTGAAGCTTTCTTT
CSDLTGLRTEAFF
>few|TRBV2|TRBD2|TRBJ2-1
TGTGCCAGCAGTGTGGAGCGGGAGTTCTATGAGCAGTTCTTC
CASSVEREFYEQFF
>once|TRBV10-3|TRBD2|TRBJ2-1
TGTGCCATCAGTGAAGGGACTAGCGGGAGAGGGAATGAGCAGTTCTTC
CAISEGTSGRGNEQFF
>NA|TRBV7-9|NA|TRBJ1-4
TGTGCCAGCAGCTCCCGGGGAGGGAATGAAAAACTGTTTTTT
CASSSRGGNEKLFF
>NA|TRBV6-5|TRBD1|TRBJ2-7
TGTGCCAGCAGGGGGGACAGCTCCTACGAGCAGTACTTC
CASRGDSSYEQYF
>NA|TRBV11-2|NA|TRBJ2-7
TGTGCCAGCAGCTTCGGTGCCTACGAGCAGTACTTC
CASSFGAYEQYF
>few|TRBV11-3|TRBD1|TRBJ1-2
TGTGCCAGCAGCTTAGGAGGGACAGGACGACCTGGCTACACCTTC
CASSLGGTGRPGYTF
>NA|TRBV2|NA|TRBJ1-5
TGTGCCAGCAGTGCACGGGGCAATCAGCCCCAGCATTTT
CASSARGNQPQHF
>once|TRBV28|NA|TRBJ1-2
TGTGCCACCCTACGGGGGGGCCTTGTCTATGGCTACACCTTC
CATLRGGLVYGYTF
>NA|TRBV6-5|TRBD1|TRBJ1-5
TGTGCCAGCAGTGCCGGACAGGGGAGGCAGCCCCAGCATTTT
CASSAGQGRQPQHF
>NA|TRBV20-1|TRBD1|TRBJ2-1
TGCAGTGGGACAGGCTACAATGAGCAGTTCTTC
CSGTGYNEQFF
>once|TRBV5-1|TRBD1|TRBJ2-3
TGCGCCAGCAGCGGGGACAGGTCAGATACGCAGTATTTT
CASSGDRSDTQYF
>NA|TRBV7-2|NA|TRBJ1-5
TGTGCCAGCGGATATGGAGAGGGCCAGCCCCAGCATTTT
CASGYGEGQPQHF
>few|TRBV9|NA|TRBJ2-6
TGTGCCAGCGATGGGAGCTCTGGGGCCAACGTCCTGACTTTC
CASDGSSGANVLTF
>NA|TRBV13|NA|TRBJ2-4
TGTGCCAGCAGCTTAACCAGGGGACAAAACATTCAGTACTTC
CASSLTRGQNIQYF
>NA|TRBV7-9|NA|TRBJ2-4
TGTGCCAGCAGCCCGACAGGTTATCAGGCCAAAAACATTCAGTACTTC
CASSPTGYQAKNIQYF
>NA|TRBV10-3|TRBD2|TRBJ2-1
TGTGCCATCAGTGGGCCGCTACCTGGGACTAGCGGCATCCGCTCGTATGAGCAGTTCTTC
CAISGPLPGTSGIRSYEQFF
>NA|TRBV5-1|NA|TRBJ2-5
TGCGCCAGCAGCTTGGTACAGGCAGCACAAGAGACCCAGTACTTC
CASSLVQAAQETQYF
>few|TRBV6-1|TRBD1|TRBJ1-6
TGTGCCAGCACCTGGGGTCAGGGGGCAAGTTCACCCCTCCACTTT
CASTWGQGASSPLHF
>NA|TRBV5-5|TRBD1|TRBJ2-1
TGTGCCAGCAGCTTACAGGGGGAGGCCTACAATGAGCAGTTCTTC
CASSLQGEAYNEQFF
>NA|TRBV28|NA|TRBJ2-4
TGTGCCAGCAGTTTGCGCCCGGGAAGGCTAAACATTCAGTACTTC
CASSLRPGRLNIQYF
>NA|TRBV19|NA|TRBJ2-1
TGTGCCAGTAGTATAGGCGGGTCCTACAATGAGCAGTTCTTC
CASSIGGSYNEQFF
>once|TRBV7-6|TRBD1|TRBJ2-3
TGTGCCAGCAGCTCTCGAGGGATGAGACAGGGGGGAGATACGCAGTATTTT
CASSSRGMRQGGDTQYF
>NA|TRBV5-8|NA|TRBJ1-3
TGTGCCAGCAGCTTGGGGGCAGCTACTGGAAACACCATATATTTT
CASSLGAATGNTIYF
>NA|TRBV19|TRBD1|TRBJ1-2
TGTGCCAGTAGCCTACTGGGGACAGGGCGAGGCTACACCTTC
CASSLLGTGRGYTF
>NA|TRBV18|NA|TRBJ1-3
TGTGCCAGCTCAAACGCAGTGGGGACTTCTGGAAACACCATATATTTT
CASSNAVGTSGNTIYF
>NA|TRBV11-2|TRBD1|TRBJ2-1
TGTGCCAGCTTCGACAGGGTGCGATACAATGAGCAGTTCTTC
CASFDRVRYNEQFF
>NA|TRBV5-6|NA|TRBJ2-1
TGTGCCAGCAGCTTGGTTCCAGGCCAGACAAAGCAGTTCTTC
CASSLVPGQTKQFF
>NA|TRBV19|TRBD1|TRBJ1-2
TGTGCCAGTGCTGGACAGGGGGCCAACCTTGACTATGGCTACACCTTC
CASAGQGANLDYGYTF
>NA|TRBV11-2|TRBD1|TRBJ2-7
TGTGCCAGCAGCTCCCCCCCGACAGGGGATACCGAGCAGTACTTC
CASSSPPTGDTEQYF
>NA|TRBV5-1|NA|TRBJ1-1
TGCGCCAGCAGAAATAGAGGAGAATCCAACACTGAAGCTTTCTTT
CASRNRGESNTEAFF
>NA|TRBV7-9|TRBD2|TRBJ2-5
TGTGCCAGCAGTTCCGGGGGGGGAAGGGAGACCCAGTACTTC
CASSSGGGRETQYF
>NA|TRBV5-6|TRBD2|TRBJ2-1
TGTGCCAGCAGCTGGGGACTAGACTACAATGAGCAGTTCTTC
CASSWGLDYNEQFF
>NA|TRBV6-5|TRBD1|TRBJ1-1
TGTGCCAGCAGGGCAGGGGGCACTGAAGCTTTCTTT
CASRAGGTEAFF
>NA|TRBV11-2|NA|TRBJ1-4
TGTGCCAGCAGCGGCAGGGTTTTGGCTAATGAAAAACTGTTTTTT
CASSGRVLANEKLFF
>NA|TRBV15|NA|TRBJ1-2
TGTGCCACTTTACCCCCGGGCGGGTTCGGCTACACCTTC
CATLPPGGFGYTF
>NA|TRBV6-1|NA|TRBJ2-6
TGTGCCAGTTCGAGGGACTCTGGGGCCAACGTCCTGACTTTC
CASSRDSGANVLTF
>NA|TRBV10-3|NA|TRBJ1-2
TGTGCCATCAGTGAGGCGACAGGACCCTATGGCTACACCTTC
CAISEATGPYGYTF
>once|TRBV6-5|NA|TRBJ1-1
TGTGCCAGCAGTTACTCGACCCAGGTTAACACTGAAGCTTTCTTT
CASSYSTQVNTEAFF
>NA|TRBV9|TRBD1|TRBJ2-2
TGTGCCAGCAGCCCCGGACAGGGGAGGGTTAGCGGGGAGCTGTTTTTT
CASSPGQGRVSGELFF
>NA|TRBV6-1|TRBD1|TRBJ2-4
TGTGCCAGCAGTCAAGCCGGGACAGGGGGCGAAAAAAACATTCAGTACTTC
CASSQAGTGGEKNIQYF
>NA|TRBV5-6|TRBD1|TRBJ2-7
TGTGCCAGCAGCTGGGACAGGTCAAACTACGAGCAGTACTTC
CASSWDRSNYEQYF
>NA|TRBV7-6|NA|TRBJ2-7
TGTGCCAGCAGCTTAGCGGGAGGCGGGTTCTACGAGCAGTACTTC
CASSLAGGGFYEQYF
>NA|TRBV2|TRBD1|TRBJ1-6
TGTGCCCGCGAGACAGGGTCGGGAAATTCACCCCTCCACTTT
CARETGSGNSPLHF
>few|TRBV2|TRBD1|TRBJ1-1
TGTGCCAGCAGTAGGACAGGGAACACTGAAGCTTTCTTT
CASSRTGNTEAFF
>NA|TRBV27|NA|TRBJ1-5
TGTGCCAGCAGTTTCGGGTACGGCAATCAGCCCCAGCATTTT
CASSFGYGNQPQHF
>NA|TRBV5-1|NA|TRBJ1-1
TGCGCCAGCAGCAACAATCCGGGGGGCACTGAAGCTTTCTTT
CASSNNPGGTEAFF
>few|TRBV7-9|TRBD2|TRBJ2-1
TGTGCCAGCAGCTTAACACTAGCGGACAATGAGCAGTTCTTC
CASSLTLADNEQFF
>few|TRBV5-1|NA|TRBJ2-1
TGCGCCAGCAGCGGGGGGACCCCTCGAGACAATGAGCAGTTCTTC
CASSGGTPRDNEQFF
>NA|TRBV7-2|TRBD1|TRBJ2-5
TGTGCCAGCAGCTTAGCGGGGACAGTGGTAGAGACCCAGTACTTC
CASSLAGTVVETQYF
>NA|TRBV6-1|NA|TRBJ1-3
TGTGCCAGCAGCACAGGGAAGTCCGGAAACACCATATATTTT
CASSTGKSGNTIYF
>NA|TRBV27|TRBD2|TRBJ2-7
TGTGCCAGCAGTTCCAGACTAGCGGGAGAGGGGGACTACGAGCAGTACTTC
CASSSRLAGEGDYEQYF
>NA|TRBV7-2|NA|TRBJ1-4
TGTGCCAGCAGCTTAGACAGGCATAATGAAAAACTGTTTTTT
CASSLDRHNEKLFF